The rows below give T cell receptor beta chains drawn from one sample of a study of blood T cell repertoires in COVID-19. TCRdb's table, derived via immunoSEQ multiplex PCR, lists solely in-frame clones and lacks some. The sample lists approximately 210,000 clones, approximately 84% seen once, with 7.5% to 8% in the top ten. Sequencing was performed on peripheral blood. The receptors shown here come from a woman between 45 and 65 years old with active or convalescent COVID-19. Both conserved end residues are part of each CDR3. Fields, in order: J gene, clone size, V gene, D gene, CDR3 DNA, CDR3 protein. D genes are given only for firm matches. Clone size is not always given. Where it is, it says once, few, many or a class for expanded clones.

J gene: TRBJ2-1
clone size: NA
V gene: TRBV5-4
D gene: TRBD2
CDR3 DNA: TGTGCCAGCAGCGTGGGGACTAACTGGGTTCAGAATGAGCAGTTCTTC
CDR3 protein: CASSVGTNWVQNEQFF

J gene: TRBJ1-2
clone size: NA
V gene: TRBV7-2
D gene: TRBD1
CDR3 DNA: TGTGCCAGCAGCTTAGGAGGGACAGGGTATGGCTACACCTTC
CDR3 protein: CASSLGGTGYGYTF

J gene: TRBJ1-2
clone size: NA
V gene: TRBV2
D gene: NA
CDR3 DNA: TGTGCCAGCAGTGATTTGTGGCAGGGGCACGGCTACACCTTC
CDR3 protein: CASSDLWQGHGYTF

J gene: TRBJ2-5
clone size: NA
V gene: TRBV18
D gene: NA
CDR3 DNA: TGTGCCAGCTCACCACCTAACCAACAGGGTTGGGAGACCCAGTACTTC
CDR3 protein: CASSPPNQQGWETQYF

J gene: TRBJ2-1
clone size: many
V gene: TRBV14
D gene: TRBD2
CDR3 DNA: TGTGCCAGCAGCCAATATAGCGGGATTGGGAATGAGCAGTTCTTC
CDR3 protein: CASSQYSGIGNEQFF

J gene: TRBJ2-1
clone size: NA
V gene: TRBV5-6
D gene: TRBD2
CDR3 DNA: TGTGCCAGCAGCCCCGGGCCTAGCGGGATTGGGTATGAGCAGTTCTTC
CDR3 protein: CASSPGPSGIGYEQFF

J gene: TRBJ1-2
clone size: NA
V gene: TRBV5-1
D gene: NA
CDR3 DNA: TGCGCCAGCAGCTACAGACAGGCGGATGGCTACACCTTC
CDR3 protein: CASSYRQADGYTF

J gene: TRBJ2-5
clone size: NA
V gene: TRBV7-7
D gene: TRBD2
CDR3 DNA: TGTGCCAGCAGCTTAGGGGGGACTAGCGGGAAAGAGACCCAGTACTTC
CDR3 protein: CASSLGGTSGKETQYF

J gene: TRBJ1-1
clone size: NA
V gene: TRBV7-2
D gene: NA
CDR3 DNA: TGTGTCGAGCGTGCGGGTAGGCACACTGAAGCTTTCTTT
CDR3 protein: CVERAGRHTEAFF

J gene: TRBJ1-1
clone size: NA
V gene: TRBV18
D gene: TRBD1
CDR3 DNA: TGTGCCAGCTCGACAGGGTTCGACACTGAAGCTTTCTTT
CDR3 protein: CASSTGFDTEAFF

J gene: TRBJ2-2
clone size: NA
V gene: TRBV2
D gene: TRBD2
CDR3 DNA: TGTGCCAGCAGCTTTTTGAGTAGCGGGACAGAGCTGTTTTTT
CDR3 protein: CASSFLSSGTELFF

J gene: TRBJ1-5
clone size: NA
V gene: TRBV7-9
D gene: TRBD1
CDR3 DNA: TGTGCCAGCAGCCAGGGGGCGTCGGGCAATCAGCCCCAGCATTTT
CDR3 protein: CASSQGASGNQPQHF

J gene: TRBJ2-3
clone size: NA
V gene: TRBV4-2
D gene: NA
CDR3 DNA: TGTGCCAGCAGAAGGGGACTCGAGATAGATACGCAGTATTTT
CDR3 protein: CASRRGLEIDTQYF

J gene: TRBJ1-1
clone size: NA
V gene: TRBV11-2
D gene: TRBD1
CDR3 DNA: TGTGCCAGCAGCGAAACGCGACAGGGCCGCACTGAAGCTTTCTTT
CDR3 protein: CASSETRQGRTEAFF

J gene: TRBJ2-7
clone size: NA
V gene: TRBV5-1
D gene: TRBD1
CDR3 DNA: TGCGCCAGCAGCGGGACAGGGGCCTCCTACGAGCAGTACTTC
CDR3 protein: CASSGTGASYEQYF

J gene: TRBJ2-7
clone size: NA
V gene: TRBV5-1
D gene: NA
CDR3 DNA: TGCGCCAGCAGCTTGGGACTGTACTACGAGCAGTACTTC
CDR3 protein: CASSLGLYYEQYF

J gene: TRBJ1-3
clone size: once
V gene: TRBV5-1
D gene: NA
CDR3 DNA: TGCGCCAGCAGCCCCAGAGGCTTCTCTGGAAACACCATATATTTT
CDR3 protein: CASSPRGFSGNTIYF

J gene: TRBJ1-5
clone size: NA
V gene: TRBV6-6
D gene: TRBD1
CDR3 DNA: TGTGCCAGCAGTTACTCCGTGACAGGGGGCCAGCATTTT
CDR3 protein: CASSYSVTGGQHF

J gene: TRBJ1-2
clone size: NA
V gene: TRBV19
D gene: NA
CDR3 DNA: TGTGCCAGTAGCCCAGGGTATGGCTACACCTTC
CDR3 protein: CASSPGYGYTF

J gene: TRBJ2-3
clone size: NA
V gene: TRBV6-5
D gene: TRBD2
CDR3 DNA: TGTGCCAGCAGCACCCTAGCGGAGGCCACAGATACGCAGTATTTT
CDR3 protein: CASSTLAEATDTQYF

J gene: TRBJ1-1
clone size: NA
V gene: TRBV30
D gene: TRBD1
CDR3 DNA: TGTGCCTGGAGTGTCCACCTGGCCGTAGACAGGGGGGCTTTCTTT
CDR3 protein: CAWSVHLAVDRGAFF

J gene: TRBJ1-2
clone size: few
V gene: TRBV29-1
D gene: TRBD1
CDR3 DNA: TGCAGCGTTGTCGGACAGGGGAGGGCTAACTATGGCTACACCTTC
CDR3 protein: CSVVGQGRANYGYTF

J gene: TRBJ2-7
clone size: NA
V gene: TRBV6-1
D gene: TRBD1
CDR3 DNA: TGTGCCAGCAGTGAAGGGCCAGGGGGAATCTACGAGCAGTACTTC
CDR3 protein: CASSEGPGGIYEQYF

J gene: TRBJ1-4
clone size: NA
V gene: TRBV6-5
D gene: TRBD1
CDR3 DNA: TGTGCCAGCAGCAAAGGGGACAGGAGTAATGAAAAACTGTTTTTT
CDR3 protein: CASSKGDRSNEKLFF

J gene: TRBJ2-5
clone size: once
V gene: TRBV7-6
D gene: TRBD2
CDR3 DNA: TGTGCCAGCAGCCCGAATACAGCGGGAGAGGCCCAGTACTTC
CDR3 protein: CASSPNTAGEAQYF

J gene: TRBJ2-1
clone size: few
V gene: TRBV19
D gene: NA
CDR3 DNA: TGTGCCAGTAGCTCACCTCCGGGCCGGGGGAATGAGCAGTTCTTC
CDR3 protein: CASSSPPGRGNEQFF

J gene: TRBJ2-1
clone size: NA
V gene: TRBV24-1
D gene: TRBD2
CDR3 DNA: TGTGCCACCAGTGACTCAGGACTAGCGGGAATCAATGAGCAGTTCTTC
CDR3 protein: CATSDSGLAGINEQFF

J gene: TRBJ2-3
clone size: NA
V gene: TRBV19
D gene: TRBD2
CDR3 DNA: TGTGCCAGTAGTCCCCCGGGCGGGGGGGTGCAGTATTTT
CDR3 protein: CASSPPGGGVQYF

J gene: TRBJ1-1
clone size: NA
V gene: TRBV6-4
D gene: NA
CDR3 DNA: TGTGCCAGCACTCACTCGAGGGGCAGGGGGAACACTGAAGCTTTCTTT
CDR3 protein: CASTHSRGRGNTEAFF

J gene: TRBJ1-6
clone size: few
V gene: TRBV20-1
D gene: NA
CDR3 DNA: TGCAGTGCTAGAGAGGCGGGAGCCCTCCACTTT
CDR3 protein: CSAREAGALHF

J gene: TRBJ2-5
clone size: NA
V gene: TRBV2
D gene: NA
CDR3 DNA: TGTGCCAGCAGCACAGGCGAGACCCAGTACTTC
CDR3 protein: CASSTGETQYF

J gene: TRBJ1-1
clone size: NA
V gene: TRBV9
D gene: TRBD1
CDR3 DNA: TGTGCCAGCAGCGTAGAAGGGGGCAAGGGCACTGAAGCTTTCTTT
CDR3 protein: CASSVEGGKGTEAFF

J gene: TRBJ2-2
clone size: once
V gene: TRBV5-1
D gene: TRBD2
CDR3 DNA: TGCGCCAGCAGCTTCGGGGGGTCCGCGAACACCGGGGAGCTGTTTTTT
CDR3 protein: CASSFGGSANTGELFF

J gene: TRBJ2-1
clone size: once
V gene: TRBV7-2
D gene: TRBD1
CDR3 DNA: TGTGCCAGCAGCTTCCACTTGGGCCAGGGGGCCTACAATGAGCAGTTCTTC
CDR3 protein: CASSFHLGQGAYNEQFF

J gene: TRBJ1-1
clone size: NA
V gene: TRBV2
D gene: NA
CDR3 DNA: TGTGCCAGCAGTGATGGGGGGTACACTGAAGCTTTCTTT
CDR3 protein: CASSDGGYTEAFF

J gene: TRBJ1-2
clone size: NA
V gene: TRBV3-1/TRBV3-2
D gene: NA
CDR3 DNA: TGTGCCAGCAGCCAAGAGCAGGGGAGCTATGGCTACACCTTC
CDR3 protein: CASSQEQGSYGYTF

J gene: TRBJ1-2
clone size: NA
V gene: TRBV7-2
D gene: NA
CDR3 DNA: TGTGCCAGCAGCTTATTGGCCAACTATGGCTACACCTTC
CDR3 protein: CASSLLANYGYTF

J gene: TRBJ2-1
clone size: NA
V gene: TRBV4-2
D gene: TRBD2
CDR3 DNA: TGTGCCAGCAGCCGTGAGCGGGAGCCCTACAATGAGCAGTTCTTC
CDR3 protein: CASSREREPYNEQFF

J gene: TRBJ2-2
clone size: NA
V gene: TRBV5-6
D gene: TRBD2
CDR3 DNA: TGTGCCAGCAGCTTGCCACGCGGGAGGGCCCCCGGGGAGCTGTTTTTT
CDR3 protein: CASSLPRGRAPGELFF

J gene: TRBJ2-7
clone size: NA
V gene: TRBV19
D gene: NA
CDR3 DNA: TGTGCCAGTAGTCCCGGCAGGAGGGGTGAGCAGTACTTC
CDR3 protein: CASSPGRRGEQYF

J gene: TRBJ2-1
clone size: few
V gene: TRBV7-9
D gene: TRBD1
CDR3 DNA: TGTGCCAGCACCTCGGTGGGGACAGATCCTGATGAGCAGTTCTTC
CDR3 protein: CASTSVGTDPDEQFF

J gene: TRBJ2-4
clone size: NA
V gene: TRBV7-2
D gene: NA
CDR3 DNA: TGTGCCAGCAGCCCGAGGGGGGGACCGGCCAAAAACATTCAGTACTTC
CDR3 protein: CASSPRGGPAKNIQYF

J gene: TRBJ1-5
clone size: NA
V gene: TRBV27
D gene: NA
CDR3 DNA: TGTGCCAGCAGTTTACCCTCCACAGGGCGGAATCAGCCCCAGCATTTT
CDR3 protein: CASSLPSTGRNQPQHF

J gene: TRBJ2-4
clone size: NA
V gene: TRBV6-6
D gene: NA
CDR3 DNA: TGTGCCAGCAGTTACCAAGATCAGGGTAACATTCAGTACTTC
CDR3 protein: CASSYQDQGNIQYF

J gene: TRBJ2-7
clone size: NA
V gene: TRBV2
D gene: NA
CDR3 DNA: TGTGCCAGCAGCCGGGAACTGGGCGCCTACGAGCAGTACTTC
CDR3 protein: CASSRELGAYEQYF

J gene: TRBJ1-5
clone size: NA
V gene: TRBV27
D gene: TRBD1
CDR3 DNA: TGTGCCAGCAGTGGAGGGGGCTTGGGCAATCAGCCCCAGCATTTT
CDR3 protein: CASSGGGLGNQPQHF

J gene: TRBJ1-2
clone size: NA
V gene: TRBV6-5
D gene: TRBD1
CDR3 DNA: TGTGCCAGCAGTTACTCCGGACAGGCGGGGGGCTACACCTTC
CDR3 protein: CASSYSGQAGGYTF

J gene: TRBJ2-1
clone size: once
V gene: TRBV10-3
D gene: TRBD1
CDR3 DNA: TGTGCCATCCACAGGGGTTGGGGACAGGAGCAGTTCTTC
CDR3 protein: CAIHRGWGQEQFF